The clone carrying this TCR beta chain was counted a few times. Its specificity is unknown. With the Oncomine TCR Beta short-read assay, DNA from cultured CD4+ T cells was sequenced. Cultured CD4+ T cells were the source of extracted genomic DNA. Using its own MiXCR run on the PCR reads, TCRdb lists one record per CDR3 protein. There are thousands of distinct CDR3 sequences in the sample; about 30% occur only once, and about 22% lies in the top ten. Treatment reported: roughly 10-day PBMC culture with coronavirus spike peptide pools or control peptides (ViraFEST assay). CD4+ T lymphocytes from the unexposed donor were collected before the COVID-19 pandemic (2011-2018). Once peptide pools had expanded antigen-specific T cells, ViraFEST sequenced TCRs. It was with roughly 10 IU/ml IL-2 and 9.5 to 10 ug/ml peptide pools that 2.2 million or so PBMCs per well were cultured. This sample is drawn from a study of vaccination and CD4 T cells after COVID-19. The wider study: The stimulus for the cells was overlapping spike peptides derived from SARS-CoV-2, HCoV-NL63, HCoV-OC43 and HCoV-229E. Points from the study as a whole: Spike mono-reactivity was found in 304 of the 307 vaccine-specific clones identified in convalescent patients.

The sequence derives from a human donor in good health. Specimen: CD4+ T cells from blood, cultured in vitro.

CDR3 loop: CASSSGGATGGRYEQYF. The CDR3 coding sequence is TGTGCCAGCAGCTCCGGGGGGGCGACAGGGGGCAGGTACGAGCAGTACTTC. The chain employs TRBV11-1 and TRBJ2-7; 10 bases are a match to TRBD1. V trimming: 4 bases; J trimming: 4 bases; junction bases outside the gene matches: 13. The CDR3 is 17 residues long. Germline V gene sequence: CDR1 SGHAT, CDR2 FQDESV (reference sequence). Variable domain in full (rest from reference TRBV11-1 and TRBJ2-7): EAEVAQSPRYKITEKSQAVAFWCDPISGHATLYWYRQILGQGPELLVQFQDESVVDDSQLPKDRFSAERLKGVDSTLKIQPAELGDSAMYLCASSSGGATGGRYEQYFGPGTRLTVT.